The 26 T cell receptor beta chains below were found in one sample sequenced in a study of T cells after yellow fever vaccination. Using its own MiXCR run on the 5' RACE reads, TCRdb lists one record per CDR3 protein. Of about 300,000 distinct CDR3 sequences in the sample, around 10% were seen once. The sample was CD4+ T cells sorted from PBMCs, taken 5 days after the yellow fever booster vaccination. The receptors stem from a man in his late teens or twenties who received the YFV17D yellow fever vaccine.

This clonotype has a handful of counts. V is TRBV29-1 and J is TRBJ2-7; 8 positions agree with TRBD1. This CDR3 comprises 11 residues. Unmatched junction bases numbered 2, after V lost 7 bases and J lost 3 bases. Germline loops: CDR1 SQVTM, CDR2 ANQGSEA. The chain's CDR3 is CSAGQGYEQYF. CDR3 in DNA: TGCAGCGCCGGACAGGGCTACGAGCAGTACTTC.

V and J are TRBV7-3 and TRBJ2-7; 9 positions match TRBD1. CDR3 length: 14 amino acids. V shed 5 bases and J 6 bases; nucleotides not matched to a gene: 8. The germline V gene encodes CDR1 SGHTA and CDR2 FQGTGA. The CDR3 DNA follows: TGTGCCAGCAGCCCAGGGACAGGGAGTAGCGAGCAGTACTTC. It is translated as CASSPGTGSSEQYF.

J is TRBJ2-1 and V is TRBV3-1; D gene ambiguous. Per germline, CDR1 LGHDT and CDR2 YNNKEL (reference sequence). Trimming removed 4 bases at V and 15 bases at J, with 19 bases between. This CDR3 spans 13 amino acids. The CDR3, as DNA: TGTGCCAGCAGCCTAAACCGTGGAAACAGCCGGTTCTTC. Translating it yields CASSLNRGNSRFF.

This clonotype was detected ten times or more. The DNA of the CDR3 is TGTGCCAGCAGTTACTTCCAGTCCTGGGGGGGGTTCTTC. It codes for CASSYFQSWGGFF. This chain connects TRBV6-6 to TRBJ2-1; 7 bases match TRBD2. The CDR3 length is 13 residues. J was trimmed by 15 bases and V by 1 base; bases with no gene match: 9. CDR1 and CDR2 (germline): MNHNY, SVGAGI (reference sequence).

This sequence joins TRBV18 and TRBJ1-6; TRBD1 is a possible D gene (6 bases). Germline CDR1 reads KGHSH; CDR2 reads LQKENI. The V end lost 3 bases, the J end lost 8 bases, and 11 bases lay between the germline ends. This CDR3 spans 14 amino acids. DNA for the CDR3: TGTGCCAGCTCACCCCGACAGGATGATTCACCCCTCCACTTT. Protein sequence: CASSPRQDDSPLHF.

CDR3 sequence (DNA): TGCGCCAGCAGCTTGACAGGGGCGGACGAACCCCAGCATTTT. Amino acid sequence: CASSLTGADEPQHF. The genes are TRBV5-1 and TRBJ1-5; 7 bases are shared with TRBD1. CDR3 length equals 14 residues. The V gene end was trimmed by 1 base and the J gene end by 10 bases; junction bases not matched to a gene: 8. Germline CDR1 is SGHRS and CDR2 is YFSETQ.

This clonotype was detected only a few times. This sequence joins TRBV11-2 and TRBJ1-1; D is unclear. V dropped 1 base and J dropped 6 bases, with 21 bases sitting between them. Germline V gives CDR1 SGHAT, CDR2 FQNNGV. This CDR3 is 17 amino acids long. The CDR3 nucleotides are TGTGCCAGCAGCTTAGTTCGCGTCACTAAGGTGGTGGCTGAAGCTTTCTTT. Translated, it gives CASSLVRVTKVVAEAFF.

This clonotype was detected a few times. The CDR3 loop is CASSIEGNGYTF. The CDR3, as DNA: TGTGCCAGTAGTATAGAAGGGAATGGCTACACCTTC. The V gene is TRBV19, the J gene TRBJ1-2; D is ambiguous. The CDR3 covers 12 residues. CDR1 is LNHDA and CDR2 is SQIVND in the germline V gene (reference sequence). Trimming removed 0 bases at V and 6 bases at J, with 5 bases between. Full variable domain (rest looked up from reference TRBV19 and TRBJ1-2): DGGITQSPKYLFRKEGQNVTLSCEQNLNHDAMYWYRQDPGQGLRLIYYSQIVNDFQKGDIAEGYSVSREKKESFPLTVTSAQKNPTAFYLCASSIEGNGYTFGSGTRLTVV.

The chain combines TRBV7-2 with TRBJ2-1; TRBD2 agrees at 12 bases. This CDR3 has 15 residues. V shed 2 bases, J shed 8 bases, and the junction held 4 bases outside the gene matches. Germline V gives CDR1 SGHTA, CDR2 FQGNSA. The CDR3 region is CASSLYPSGGDEQFF. The CDR3 bases are TGTGCCAGCAGCTTATATCCTAGCGGGGGGGATGAGCAGTTCTTC.

This clonotype came up a few times. The CDR3 loop is CASSEWTARFSEQYF. The CDR3 nucleotides read TGTGCCAGTAGTGAATGGACAGCCCGTTTCAGCGAGCAGTACTTC. J is TRBJ2-7 and V is TRBV19, with D tentatively TRBD1 (6 bases). Trimming cost V 5 bases and J 6 bases, with 20 bases left between them. The germline CDR1 and CDR2 sequences are LNHDA and SQIVND (reference sequence). The CDR3 sequence is 15 residues long.

This clonotype was seen ten or more times. The J gene is TRBJ1-1, the V gene TRBV9; the D is unclear. Per germline, CDR1 SGDLS and CDR2 YYNGEE. V was trimmed by 0 bases and J by 1 base, leaving 4 bases between them. This CDR3 has 13 residues. CDR3 nucleotide sequence: TGTGCCAGCAGCGTAGACGCGAACACTGAAGCTTTCTTT. This translates into CASSVDANTEAFF.

The chain uses TRBV21-1 and TRBJ2-2; the table names TRBD1, a call not compared with the DNA. TRBV21-1 is given as a pseudogene. The CDR3 consists of 18 residues. The CDR3 loop is CASSKPCGTGSNTGELFF. CDR3 bases: TGTGCCAGCAGCAAACCATGCGGGACAGGGTCTAACACCGGGGAGCTGTTTTTT.

This chain links TRBV6-5 with TRBJ2-7; 13 nucleotides agree with TRBD2. J lost 2 bases, V lost 2 bases, and 0 bases had no gene match. In germline, CDR1 is MNHEY, CDR2 SVGAGI. This CDR3 comprises 15 residues. This chain's CDR3 is CASSYGTSGTYEQYF. The CDR3 nucleotides read TGTGCCAGCAGTTACGGGACTAGCGGGACCTACGAGCAGTACTTC.

The J gene is TRBJ1-2, the V gene TRBV19, with TRBD1 matching over 7 bases. Losses at the gene ends were 11 bases for V and 2 bases for J; bases not matched to a gene: 11. Germline CDR1 and CDR2: LNHDA and SQIVND (reference sequence). The length of the CDR3 is 14 residues. CDR3: CAARRGGANYGYTF. CDR3 in DNA: TGTGCCGCCCGGAGAGGGGGCGCGAACTATGGCTACACCTTC.

This sequence joins TRBV7-2 and TRBJ2-7; D may be TRBD1 (5 bases). The germline V gene encodes CDR1 SGHTA and CDR2 FQGNSA. V lost 10 bases and J 4 bases, leaving 20 bases between the germline ends. The CDR3 spans 14 residues. The CDR3 nucleotides are TGTGCCACCCACCAAAGGGGCCCGCATTACGAGCAGTACTTC. Translation gives CATHQRGPHYEQYF.

This clonotype was counted a few times. The chain employs TRBV5-1 and TRBJ2-2, with 8 bases aligning to TRBD1. CDR1 and CDR2 (germline): SGHRS, YFSETQ. The V and J ends lost 2 bases and 5 bases, in that order; junction bases with no gene match: 8. This CDR3 has 16 residues. CDR3: CASSLGQGKRTGELFF. CDR3 in DNA: TGCGCCAGCAGCTTAGGACAGGGAAAGAGGACCGGGGAGCTGTTTTTT.

The table lists this clonotype with a few counts. The chain uses TRBV5-6 and TRBJ2-3; TRBD2 matches 14 bases. The CDR3 loop spans 17 amino acids. CDR1 is SGHDT, CDR2 YYEEEE, per germline. The trim removed 1 base at V and 4 bases at J, leaving 5 bases unmatched. The CDR3 sequence is CASSLFTTSGGADTQYF. The CDR3 nucleotides are TGTGCCAGCAGCTTGTTTACGACTAGCGGGGGGGCAGATACGCAGTATTTT.

This clonotype occurred a few times. This chain connects TRBV7-2 to TRBJ2-4; D uncertain. The CDR3 covers 16 residues. Trimming removed 3 bases from V and 0 bases from J, with 12 bases in between. From germline, CDR1 is SGHTA and CDR2 FQGNSA. CDR3 nucleotide sequence: TGTGCCAGCAGCTTCTATAGGAGCAGAGCCAAAAACATTCAGTACTTC. This codes for CASSFYRSRAKNIQYF.

The chain is built from TRBV7-2 and TRBJ2-7; the D gene is possibly TRBD1 (7 bases). V dropped 4 bases and J dropped 6 bases, with 25 bases sitting between them. CDR1 is SGHTA and CDR2 is FQGNSA in the germline V gene. The CDR3 loop spans 17 amino acids. CDR3 protein: CASSWRERQGRTGEQYF. In DNA form, the CDR3 reads TGTGCCAGCAGCTGGAGGGAACGACAGGGAAGGACTGGCGAGCAGTACTTC.

This clonotype occurred many times. This chain connects TRBV11-2 to TRBJ2-3, with 10 bases matching TRBD2. Germline CDR1 SGHAT, CDR2 FQNNGV. This CDR3 contains 13 residues. V dropped 5 bases and J dropped 10; count of bases not matched to a gene: 6. CDR3 DNA: TGTGCCAGCAGCCCACCCGGACTAGCGGCGCAGTATTTT. The encoded protein is CASSPPGLAAQYF.

In this sample, this clonotype turned up many times. The chain carries TRBV12-5 and TRBJ1-6; D is perhaps TRBD1 (5 bases). This CDR3 is 15 amino acids long. V dropped 4 bases and J dropped 0 bases, with 7 bases sitting between them. Germline values: CDR1 LGHNT, CDR2 FRNRAP. In DNA form, the CDR3 reads TGTGCTAGTGGTTCGGGACTCTCCTATAATTCACCCCTCCACTTT. Protein: CASGSGLSYNSPLHF.

There are a few counts of this clonotype. V and J are TRBV5-5 and TRBJ2-3; 8 bases align to TRBD1. Germline V gives CDR1 SGHKS, CDR2 YYEKEE (reference sequence). The J segment lost 1 base and the V segment lost 1 base, leaving 5 bases of the junction unmatched. The CDR3 has 16 amino acids. In nucleotides, the CDR3 is TGTGCCAGCAGCTTGAGCGGACAGGGCGGCACAGATACGCAGTATTTT. Amino acid sequence: CASSLSGQGGTDTQYF.

The sample holds a few counts of this clonotype. The V call is TRBV6-2 or TRBV6-3, the J call TRBJ1-2; TRBD1 might be the D (5 bases). Germline assignment: CDR1 MNHEY and CDR2 SVGEGT. The CDR3 is made up of 13 amino acids. With 6 bases removed from V and 7 bases from J, the gap between germline ends came to 15 bases. CDR3 nucleotides: TGTGCCAGCAGCCCCGGGGCGGCGCGTGGCTACACCTTC. As protein: CASSPGAARGYTF.

This clonotype was detected a few times. The genes are TRBV6-6 and TRBJ1-4, with D possibly TRBD1 on 5 matching bases. There are 17 residues in the CDR3. Germline values: CDR1 MNHNY, CDR2 SVGAGI (reference sequence). Trimming took off 2 bases at V and 6 bases at J, with 19 bases between the two ends. The CDR3 sequence is CASSYPPWQRGDEKLFF. CDR3 nucleotides: TGTGCCAGCAGTTACCCTCCATGGCAGAGAGGGGATGAAAAACTGTTTTTT.

The chain joins TRBV5-6 to TRBJ1-5; 8 bases agree with TRBD1. Unmatched junction bases numbered 12, after V lost 2 bases and J lost 5 bases. The CDR3 is 17 amino acids. Germline V gene lookup returns CDR1 SGHDT and CDR2 YYEEEE. CDR3: CASSLNRGYERDQPQHF. Written as DNA, the CDR3 is TGTGCCAGCAGCTTAAACAGGGGGTACGAAAGAGATCAGCCCCAGCATTTT.

The V call is TRBV4-2, the J call TRBJ2-6, with TRBD1 identical over 9 bases. CDR3 size: 17 residues. Trimming took 3 bases from V and 2 from J; bases not matched to a gene: 5. Germline assignment: CDR1 LGHNA and CDR2 YNFKEQ. This chain's CDR3 is CASSQGQGSAGANVLTF. DNA of the CDR3: TGTGCCAGCAGCCAGGGACAGGGATCAGCTGGGGCCAACGTCCTGACTTTC.